Following are 17 T cell receptor beta chains from one sample sequenced in a study of human T cells and chemical hapten exposure. Time point noted: patch test 2, 6 weeks after DPC sensitization. Treatment of the sample: therapeutic diphenylcyclopropenone sensitization with weekly scalp DPC. MiXCR, run by TCRdb on the RACE reads, gives a single entry per CDR3 protein. Of 360,000 or so distinct CDR3 sequences in the sample, around 6% are singletons; the top ten hold about 5%. The sample consisted of whole blood, taken in connection with sensitization to the hapten diphenylcyclopropenone (DPC). All receptors derive from a woman younger than 30 with alopecia areata. Some clones in this sample may be carry-over from other donors' samples.

In this sample, this clonotype turned up many times. CDR3 coding DNA: TGTGCCAGTATGACGACAGGGAACACTGAAGCTTTCTTT. It specifies CASMTTGNTEAFF. This chain links TRBV2 with TRBJ1-1; D possibly corresponds to TRBD1 (6 bases). Trimming pared 9 bases from V and 1 base from J, leaving 12 bases between. The CDR3 length is 13 residues. Germline CDR1 is SNHLY and CDR2 is FYNNEI.

This clonotype was counted only a few times. The chain recombines TRBV7-2 with TRBJ1-1; unclear D gene. The CDR3 sequence is 14 residues long. Germline V gene sequence: CDR1 SGHTA, CDR2 FQGNSA. V dropped 5 bases and J dropped 2 bases, with 12 bases sitting between them. CDR3 in amino acids: CASSPWSTNTEAFF. In DNA form, the CDR3 reads TGTGCCAGCAGCCCTTGGTCTACTAACACTGAAGCTTTCTTT.

This clonotype has at least ten counts. The V gene is TRBV3-1, the J gene TRBJ2-7; TRBD2 matches 9 bases. Germline V CDR1 and CDR2: LGHDT, YNNKEL (reference sequence). There are 15 residues in the CDR3. V was pared by 1 base and J by 2 bases, with 3 bases of the junction left unmatched. DNA of the CDR3: TGTGCCAGCAGCCAAGTAGCGGGGGTACCCTACGAGCAGTACTTC. This gives the protein CASSQVAGVPYEQYF.

The V and J genes are TRBV20-1 and TRBJ1-6, with 8 bases identical to TRBD1. Germline CDR1 and CDR2: DFQATT and SNEGSKA (reference sequence). V was pared by 1 base and J by 9 bases, with 11 bases of the junction left unmatched. The CDR3 totals 16 residues. The CDR3 is CSARAVRGQRSSPLHF. CDR3 in DNA: TGCAGTGCTAGAGCCGTCAGGGGGCAAAGAAGTTCACCCCTCCACTTT.

The genes are TRBV9 and TRBJ2-2; D gene uncertain. V shed 3 bases and J shed 0 bases, with 9 bases lying between them. The CDR3 consists of 15 residues. The germline V gene encodes CDR1 SGDLS and CDR2 YYNGEE. CDR3 in amino acids: CASSGRVTNTGELFF. The CDR3 DNA is TGTGCCAGCAGCGGACGGGTTACGAACACCGGGGAGCTGTTTTTT.

At least ten counts were recorded for this clonotype. J is TRBJ1-1 and V is TRBV2, with D possibly TRBD1 on 5 matching bases. The CDR3 has 13 amino acids. Germline-derived CDR1 and CDR2 are SNHLY and FYNNEI. V shed 5 bases and J shed 7 bases, with 14 bases lying between them. As DNA, the CDR3 is TGTGCCAGCAGTCCCGGGACGGGGATTGAAGCTTTCTTT. This encodes CASSPGTGIEAFF.

This clonotype was found a few times. The chain carries TRBV12-3 or TRBV12-4 and TRBJ2-3; D is unresolved. The V gene lost 5 bases and the J gene lost 6 bases, with 18 bases spanning the gap. CDR3 length: 15 amino acids. The CDR3 sequence: CASSPPDRLGDTQYF. CDR3 nucleotides: TGTGCCAGCAGTCCCCCCGATCGGCTTGGGGATACGCAGTATTTT.

The chain links TRBV12-3 or TRBV12-4 to TRBJ1-6; D remains unclear. V was trimmed by 6 bases and J by 7 bases, leaving 16 bases between them. The CDR3 is made up of 15 amino acids. The CDR3 bases are TGTGCCAGCAGCCTCGAGGGCCTTCCAAATTCACCCCTCCACTTT. Translation gives CASSLEGLPNSPLHF.

In regard to this clonotype: A read error may be the cause here, since a much bigger clone is one base away. The J gene is TRBJ2-6, the V gene TRBV6-2 or TRBV6-3; D is undetermined. CDR1 is MNHEY and CDR2 is SVGEGT in the germline V gene. CDR3 length equals 12 residues. V was clipped by 7 bases and J by 0 bases, with 1 base between them. The CDR3 bases are TGTGCCAGCACCTCTGGGGCCAACGTCCTGACTTTC. Encoded protein: CASTSGANVLTF.

This clonotype showed up many times. The rearrangement links TRBV4-2 to TRBJ1-4; D is uncertain. The CDR3 is 15 amino acids. The V gene's germline CDR1 is LGHNA and CDR2 YNFKEQ. Trimming stripped 2 bases from V and 3 bases from J, with 10 bases between. CDR3 in DNA: TGTGCCAGCAGCCAACGCGGGGAGGCTAATGAAAAACTGTTTTTT. Protein: CASSQRGEANEKLFF.

This clonotype was seen more than once but under ten times. This chain connects TRBV2 to TRBJ2-3, with 11 bases that match TRBD2. With V trimmed by 4 bases and J by 4 bases, 4 bases remained unmatched. Per germline, CDR1 SNHLY and CDR2 FYNNEI. This CDR3 contains 15 residues. CDR3 sequence: CASSVELAGADTQYF. The CDR3 DNA reads TGTGCCAGCAGTGTAGAACTAGCGGGGGCAGATACGCAGTATTTT.

This clonotype was observed many times. This chain links TRBV4-2 with TRBJ2-1; TRBD1 aligns across 9 bases. The J segment lost 2 bases and the V segment lost 4 bases, leaving 3 bases of the junction unmatched. CDR3 length equals 15 residues. CDR1 is LGHNA, CDR2 YNFKEQ, per germline. The DNA for the CDR3 is TGTGCCAGCAGCCGGGACAGGGTTGCCTACAATGAGCAGTTCTTC. Translation: CASSRDRVAYNEQFF.

There are many counts of this clonotype. V usage is TRBV3-1 and J usage is TRBJ2-6; D is perhaps TRBD2 (6 bases). This CDR3 contains 19 residues. V was pared by 4 bases and J by 1 base, with 20 bases between. From germline, CDR1 is LGHDT and CDR2 YNNKEL (reference sequence). CDR3 loop: CASSPGRGTPPSGANVLTF. The CDR3 DNA follows: TGTGCCAGCAGCCCCGGCCGGGGGACCCCGCCATCTGGGGCCAACGTCCTGACTTTC.

This clonotype was counted only a few times. The chain links TRBV20-1 to TRBJ2-3; 9 positions agree with TRBD1. Germline V lookup: CDR1 DFQATT, CDR2 SNEGSKA (reference sequence). CDR3 length: 13 amino acids. J gave up 11 bases and V 6 bases, and 12 bases lay outside the gene matches. The DNA of the CDR3 is TGCAGTGCCCACTACGGGCAGGGACAGGGGCAGTATTTT. Amino acid sequence: CSAHYGQGQGQYF.

This chain links TRBV6-5 with TRBJ1-1, with TRBD1 as a possible D gene (5 bases). This CDR3 contains 16 residues. The V gene's germline CDR1 is MNHEY and CDR2 SVGAGI. V lost 0 bases and J lost 2, with 13 bases in between. CDR3 DNA sequence: TGTGCCAGCAGTTACTCTCTGGGGGAGCACAACACTGAAGCTTTCTTT. It specifies CASSYSLGEHNTEAFF.

The V and J genes are TRBV7-2 and TRBJ1-4; no firm D call. The V gene lost 4 bases and the J gene lost 4 bases, with 16 bases spanning the gap. The CDR3 extends over 16 amino acids. From germline, CDR1 is SGHTA and CDR2 FQGNSA. This chain's CDR3 is CASSYRSPLYNEKLFF. CDR3 nucleotide sequence: TGTGCCAGCAGCTACCGTAGTCCGCTTTATAATGAAAAACTGTTTTTT.

The chain uses TRBV28 and TRBJ1-1; TRBD1 aligns across 8 bases. There are 16 residues in the CDR3. The germline V gene encodes CDR1 MDHEN and CDR2 SYDVKM. V shed 4 bases, J shed 1 base, and the junction held 8 bases outside the gene matches. In nucleotides, the CDR3 is TGTGCCAGCAGTTCCGCCCCAGGGGGCTGGAACACTGAAGCTTTCTTT. Translated, it gives CASSSAPGGWNTEAFF.